This TCR beta chain was sequenced for a study of siplizumab effects on memory and regulatory T cells. Study-wide points: Treatment with siplizumab left mappable alloreactive CD4+ clones averaging approximately 69% Treg-derived, compared with 25% to 30% in controls.

As concerns this clone: Its antigen is unknown.

Sequenced by immunoSEQ multiplex PCR; TCRdb stores in-frame clones only, minus some. This sample carries approximately 110,000 clones, 92% of them seen once, and the ten largest clones take 0.75%. The V end lost 2 bases, the J end lost 10 bases, and 21 bases lay between the germline ends. The germline V gene encodes CDR1 SGHVS and CDR2 FNYEAQ. This CDR3 comprises 17 residues. The sequence derives from a human donor in good health. The specimen sequenced was Tregs sorted from blood. This sequence joins TRBV7-6 and TRBJ1-6; D remains unclear. The CDR3 protein is CASSLYLGGVGGSPLHF. The DNA of the CDR3 is TGTGCCAGCAGCTTATATCTCGGCGGTGTTGGCGGGTCACCCCTCCACTTT.